These T cell receptor beta chains were read from a single sample in a study of neurological immune-mediated disorders. One entry per CDR3 protein, called by TCRdb with MiXCR from the 5' RACE reads. This sample has 130,000 or so distinct CDR3 sequences, with more than 2.5% found just once. Source material: PBMCs. The receptors originated from a woman between 25 and 40 years old with multiple sclerosis. Each CDR3 is given with its conserved first and last residue. A D gene is named only where the DNA matches it firmly. For some rows the clone size is stated as once, few or many, or as a class when expanded; others skip it.

D gene	V gene	J gene	clone size	CDR3 DNA	CDR3 protein
TRBD1	TRBV7-8	TRBJ2-3	few	TGTGCCAGCAGCTTAGTTTTTGGGACAGGTCCCACAGATACGCAGTATTTT	CASSLVFGTGPTDTQYF
-	TRBV12-3/TRBV12-4	TRBJ2-3	many	TGTGCCAGCAGTCTAGACACCGTCACAGATACGCAGTATTTT	CASSLDTVTDTQYF
TRBD1	TRBV5-1	TRBJ1-5	few	TGCGCCAGCAGCCTCGGGACAGGGGGCGGACAGCCCCAGCATTTT	CASSLGTGGGQPQHF
TRBD2	TRBV5-4	TRBJ2-1	many	TGTGCCAGCAGCTCCGGAGCGGGAGACCCCTACAATGAGCAGTTCTTC	CASSSGAGDPYNEQFF
-	TRBV7-8	TRBJ1-1	few	TGTGCCAGCAGCTTAGTTGGAGGGGGGACCAACACTGAAGCTTTCTTT	CASSLVGGGTNTEAFF
TRBD1	TRBV5-1	TRBJ2-1	many	TGCGCCAGCAGCTGGACCGGACAGGTCGACAATGAGCAGTTCTTC	CASSWTGQVDNEQFF
-	TRBV20-1	TRBJ2-1	many	TGCAGTGCTAGGAGCTTCGGCTCCTACAATGAGCAGTTCTTC	CSARSFGSYNEQFF
-	TRBV27	TRBJ1-1	many	TGTGCCAGCAGTTTATCGAGGGCAACCGAAGCTTTCTTT	CASSLSRATEAFF
-	TRBV29-1	TRBJ1-2	many	TGCAGCGTTGGGGCGGGCCTGACCCGCGGCTACACCTTC	CSVGAGLTRGYTF
-	TRBV19	TRBJ2-7	many	TGTGCCAGTAGCGGAACGGGGATCGGGTACGAGCAGTACTTC	CASSGTGIGYEQYF
-	TRBV20-1	TRBJ1-4	many	TGCAGTGCTAGTTTAAGCCAGCGTAATGAAAAACTGTTTTTT	CSASLSQRNEKLFF
-	TRBV7-2	TRBJ1-1	many	TGTGCCAGCGGAAAAGACCGAGCTTTCTTT	CASGKDRAFF
TRBD2	TRBV20-1	TRBJ2-5	many	TGCAGTGCCATACTAGCGCTCTGGGAAGAGACCCAGTACTTC	CSAILALWEETQYF
-	TRBV6-5	TRBJ2-6	many	TGTGCCAGCAGATCGCGCTACGGGGTGCCTGGGGCCAACGTCCTGACTTTC	CASRSRYGVPGANVLTF
-	TRBV19	TRBJ2-3	-	TGTGCCAGTAGTATCGGGGACACACACTTCACAGATACGCAGTATTTT	CASSIGDTHFTDTQYF
TRBD1	TRBV29-1	TRBJ2-7	many	TGCAGCGTTGAAGATCCAGGGGGCTACCAGCAGTACTTC	CSVEDPGGYQQYF
TRBD2	TRBV5-6	TRBJ2-1	many	TGTGCCAGCAGCTTTCAGCGGGAGCTTAGCAATGAGCAGTTCTTC	CASSFQRELSNEQFF
TRBD1	TRBV12-3/TRBV12-4	TRBJ2-2	few	TGTGCCAGCAGTTTCCGGACAGGAAGGATTGACACCGGGGAGCTGTTTTTT	CASSFRTGRIDTGELFF
TRBD1	TRBV5-6	TRBJ1-2	many	TGTGCCAGCAGCGTGACAGGGATCTATGGCTACACCTTC	CASSVTGIYGYTF
-	TRBV7-8	TRBJ2-5	many	TGTGCCAGCAGCTTATTGGGGGGTCAAGAGACCCAGTACTTC	CASSLLGGQETQYF
-	TRBV20-1	TRBJ1-3	many	TGCAGTGCTAGAGTTTTATTGGACGTGGGCTCTGGAAACACCATATATTTT	CSARVLLDVGSGNTIYF
TRBD2	TRBV5-1	TRBJ2-5	many	TGCGCCAGCAGGACTAGCGGGGGGGAAGAGACCCAGTACTTC	CASRTSGGEETQYF
-	TRBV7-2	TRBJ1-5	many	TGTGCCAGCAGCTTACGACCGTCACCCTATCAGCCCCAGCATTTT	CASSLRPSPYQPQHF
TRBD2	TRBV12-3/TRBV12-4	TRBJ2-7	many	TGTGCCAGCAGTCCGGGGACTAGCGGGAGCGACGAGCAGTACTTC	CASSPGTSGSDEQYF
TRBD2	TRBV5-5	TRBJ2-2	many	TGTGCCAGCAGCCCTCGGGGGCCCCGTCGGGAGGGCGGGGAGCTGTTTTTT	CASSPRGPRREGGELFF
-	TRBV6-2/TRBV6-3	TRBJ2-6	many	TGTGCCAGCACCGACACCTCTGGGGCCAACGTCCTGACTTTC	CASTDTSGANVLTF
-	TRBV6-1	TRBJ1-4	many	TGTGCCAGCGGGGGGGACTTCGGGGAAAAACTGTTTTTT	CASGGDFGEKLFF
TRBD2	TRBV20-1	TRBJ2-5	many	TGCAGTGCTAGGGGACTAGACCAAGAGACCCAGTACTTC	CSARGLDQETQYF
TRBD2	TRBV20-1	TRBJ2-1	few	TGCAGTGCTAGAGACAGCGGGAGGGCTGTAAATGAGCAGTTCTTC	CSARDSGRAVNEQFF
TRBD2	TRBV7-8	TRBJ2-1	many	TGTGCCAGCAGCCCCCGGACTAGTCAGGATTGGTCCTACAATGAGCAGTTCTTC	CASSPRTSQDWSYNEQFF
TRBD1	TRBV2	TRBJ1-6	many	TGTGCCAGCAACTCACAGGGGGCCTATAATTCACCCCTCCACTTT	CASNSQGAYNSPLHF
-	TRBV5-1	TRBJ2-7	few	TGCGCCAGCATGGTGGGACCCTCCTACGAGCAGTACTTC	CASMVGPSYEQYF
-	TRBV20-1	TRBJ1-3	many	TGCAGTGCTAGAGATACACACGGAAACACCATATATTTT	CSARDTHGNTIYF
-	TRBV20-1	TRBJ1-1	many	TGCAGTGCTCTTAGGGCGAACACTGAAGCTTTCTTT	CSALRANTEAFF
TRBD2	TRBV24-1	TRBJ2-2	many	TGTGCCACCCCTCCGACTAGCGGCCCTGCGAACACCGGGGAGCTGTTTTTT	CATPPTSGPANTGELFF
-	TRBV27	TRBJ1-5	many	TGTGCCAGCAGCACTGGTGGGGGTTCGGATCAGCCCCAGCATTTT	CASSTGGGSDQPQHF
TRBD1	TRBV5-6	TRBJ1-3	many	TGTGCCAGCAGCCTGGACAGGGCTGGGGATGGAAACACCATATATTTT	CASSLDRAGDGNTIYF
-	TRBV30	TRBJ2-6	many	TGTGCCTGGAGTGAGTGGTCTGGGGCCAACGTCCTGACTTTC	CAWSEWSGANVLTF
-	TRBV14	TRBJ1-1	many	TGTGCCAGCAGCCGGAACACTGAAGCTTTCTTT	CASSRNTEAFF
TRBD1	TRBV7-2	TRBJ1-5	many	TGTGCCAGCAGCTTAGACGGGACAGTCAATCAGCCCCAGCATTTT	CASSLDGTVNQPQHF
-	TRBV7-9	TRBJ1-1	-	TGTGCCAGCAGCCTCGGGGTGCTAACTGAAGCTTTCTTT	CASSLGVLTEAFF
-	TRBV5-1	TRBJ2-1	many	TGCGCCAGCAGCTTGAGCGGGCCCTCCTACAATGAGCAGTTCTTC	CASSLSGPSYNEQFF
TRBD2	TRBV20-1	TRBJ2-1	many	TGCAGTGCTAGAGACCGGAGCGGGACCCCCTACAATGAGCAGTTCTTC	CSARDRSGTPYNEQFF
TRBD1	TRBV7-9	TRBJ2-5	many	TGTGCCAGCAGCAGCCTTGGGGCAGGGGGAGAGACCCAGTACTTC	CASSSLGAGGETQYF
-	TRBV7-2	TRBJ2-3	few	TGTGCCAGCCGCCTCTCCAAAGATACGCAGTATTTT	CASRLSKDTQYF